This is a list of T cell receptor beta chains from one sample in a study of OX40 agonist ivuxolimab in advanced cancers. The table came from immunoSEQ multiplex PCR; TCRdb's copy has only in-frame clones and leaves some out. The sample contains some 100,000 clones, around 86% of which appear only once. Sequenced material: CD4+ or CD8+ T cells sorted from blood, taken in a trial of the OX40 agonist ivuxolimab. The receptors here all came from an adult with an advanced solid tumor such as melanoma, head and neck, liver or kidney cancer. The CDR3 runs from the conserved cysteine through the conserved F or W. The D gene is left open where the match is weak. The size field is filled for only some rows; it gives once, few, many or a size class.

TRBJ2-7 | . | TRBV6-1 | . | CASNPSPAPYEQYF | TGTGCCAGCAATCCGTCGCCTGCTCCCTACGAGCAGTACTTC
TRBJ2-7 | TRBD2 | TRBV5-5 | . | CASSFRAGETYEQYF | TGTGCCAGCAGCTTTCGAGCGGGGGAAACCTACGAGCAGTACTTC
TRBJ2-4 | TRBD1 | TRBV27 | . | CASSRGTGGFQAKNIQYF | TGTGCCAGCAGCAGGGGGACAGGGGGGTTCCAGGCCAAAAACATTCAGTACTTC
TRBJ2-7 | . | TRBV6-1 | . | CASSVQEHYEQYF | TGTGCCAGCAGTGTACAGGAACACTACGAGCAGTACTTC
TRBJ2-2 | TRBD2 | TRBV5-1 | . | CASTGLAGDTGELFF | TGCGCCAGTACGGGACTAGCGGGAGACACCGGGGAGCTGTTTTTT
TRBJ2-5 | TRBD1 | TRBV19 | . | CASSPWTGGPETQYF | TGTGCCAGTAGTCCCTGGACAGGGGGACCAGAGACCCAGTACTTC
TRBJ2-3 | . | TRBV7-3 | . | CASPGVGVEGTQYF | TGTGCCAGTCCCGGGGTGGGAGTGGAGGGTACGCAGTATTTT
TRBJ2-7 | . | TRBV10-2 | . | CASIGQNSYEQYF | TGCGCCAGCATAGGGCAGAACTCCTACGAGCAGTACTTC
TRBJ2-3 | TRBD2 | TRBV27 | . | CASSFGPGLAGDTQYF | TGTGCCAGCAGTTTTGGACCGGGACTAGCAGGGGATACGCAGTATTTT
TRBJ2-3 | . | TRBV18 | . | CASSPSRADTQYF | TGTGCCAGCTCACCATCCCGTGCAGATACGCAGTATTTT
TRBJ2-1 | TRBD2 | TRBV19 | . | CASKTSGGSYNEQFF | TGTGCCAGTAAGACTAGCGGTGGCTCCTACAATGAGCAGTTCTTC
TRBJ2-2 | TRBD1 | TRBV5-1 | few | CASSLQGATGELFF | TGCGCCAGCAGCTTGCAGGGGGCGACCGGGGAGCTGTTTTTT
TRBJ2-1 | . | TRBV11-3 | . | CASSPPGDSSYNEQFF | TGTGCCAGCAGCCCTCCTGGTGATAGCTCCTACAATGAGCAGTTCTTC
TRBJ1-6 | . | TRBV6-5 | . | CASSQGFDSPLHF | TGTGCCAGCAGTCAGGGGTTTGATTCACCCCTCCACTTT
TRBJ1-3 | . | TRBV6-6 | . | CASRIGTIPGNTIYF | TGTGCCAGCAGGATTGGAACAATTCCTGGAAACACCATATATTTT
TRBJ2-7 | TRBD1 | TRBV2 | . | CASSERGQVNLF | TGTGCCAGCAGTGAACGAGGACAGGTGAATCTCTTC
TRBJ2-3 | . | TRBV5-1 | . | CASSFLNMADTQYF | TGCGCCAGCAGCTTCCTAAATATGGCAGATACGCAGTATTTT
TRBJ2-7 | . | TRBV30 | . | CAWSVNLSEQYF | TGTGCCTGGAGTGTAAACTTGTCCGAGCAGTACTTC
TRBJ1-1 | TRBD1 | TRBV5-1 | . | CASSRQGAEDTEAFF | TGCGCCAGCAGCCGTCAGGGGGCGGAGGACACTGAAGCTTTCTTT
TRBJ1-3 | . | TRBV30 | . | CAWTGTSDSGNTIYF | TGTGCCTGGACGGGCACCTCGGACTCTGGAAACACCATATATTTT
TRBJ2-1 | . | TRBV6-1 | . | CASSEALGHWQFF | TGTGCCAGCAGTGAAGCGCTTGGGCATTGGCAGTTCTTC
TRBJ2-7 | TRBD2 | TRBV18 | . | CASSPSGRAYEQYF | TGTGCCAGCTCACCTAGCGGGAGGGCCTACGAGCAGTACTTC
TRBJ1-2 | TRBD1 | TRBV5-1 | . | CASSPEGQGGSGYTF | TGCGCCAGCAGCCCCGAAGGACAGGGGGGAAGCGGCTACACCTTC
TRBJ1-2 | . | TRBV15 | few | CATSRDQYGYTF | TGTGCCACCAGCAGAGATCAATATGGCTACACCTTC
TRBJ1-1 | . | TRBV29-1 | . | CSARQAGTEAFF | TGCAGCGCCAGACAGGCGGGTACTGAAGCTTTCTTT
TRBJ1-2 | TRBD1 | TRBV19 | . | CASSPTGTAAGTF | TGTGCCAGTAGTCCTACCGGGACAGCCGCAGGCACCTTC
TRBJ2-3 | TRBD2 | TRBV5-4 | . | CASSLAGTSGSTDTQYF | TGTGCCAGCAGCTTGGCAGGGACTAGCGGAAGCACAGATACGCAGTATTTT
TRBJ1-1 | TRBD1 | TRBV10-3 | . | CAIRDRGESEAFF | TGTGCCATCAGGGACAGGGGGGAGTCTGAAGCTTTCTTT
TRBJ2-7 | . | TRBV9 | . | CASSLIPDAYEQYF | TGTGCCAGCAGCCTTATCCCTGACGCCTACGAGCAGTACTTC
TRBJ1-2 | TRBD1 | TRBV6-1 | . | CASSSTGQTANGYTF | TGTGCCAGCAGCTCGACAGGGCAAACGGCTAATGGCTACACCTTC
TRBJ2-7 | . | TRBV2 | few | CASSLQVYEQYF | TGTGCCAGCAGTTTGCAGGTCTACGAGCAGTACTTC
TRBJ2-2 | TRBD1 | TRBV19 | . | CASKGDRENTGELFF | TGTGCCAGTAAGGGGGACAGGGAAAACACCGGGGAGCTGTTTTTT
TRBJ2-1 | . | TRBV5-1 | . | CASSLTREQFF | TGCGCCAGCAGCTTGACGAGGGAGCAGTTCTTC
TRBJ2-3 | . | TRBV6-5 | . | CASSFRHGDTQYF | TGTGCCAGCAGTTTCAGACATGGAGATACGCAGTATTTT
TRBJ2-3 | TRBD2 | TRBV28 | once | CASSSSGRADTQYF | TGTGCCAGCAGTTCTAGCGGGAGGGCAGATACGCAGTATTTT
TRBJ2-7 | . | TRBV5-1 | . | CASSLGNSNEQYF | TGCGCCAGCAGCTTGGGTAATAGCAACGAGCAGTACTTC
TRBJ2-7 | TRBD1 | TRBV11-2 | . | CASSLAGTGLYYEQYF | TGTGCCAGCAGCTTAGCCGGGACAGGCTTATACTACGAGCAGTACTTC
TRBJ2-4 | . | TRBV10-3 | . | CAISEEGTKNIQYF | TGTGCCATCAGTGAGGAGGGCACCAAAAACATTCAGTACTTC
TRBJ1-5 | . | TRBV5-6 | . | CASSFTGRDSNQPQHF | TGTGCCAGCAGCTTTACGGGCCGGGATAGCAATCAGCCCCAGCATTTT
TRBJ1-3 | . | TRBV5-1 | . | CASSYDRISGNTIYF | TGCGCCAGCAGCTACGACCGTATCTCTGGAAACACCATATATTTT
TRBJ1-3 | . | TRBV7-9 | . | CASSQGSGNTIYF | TGTGCCAGCAGCCAGGGCTCTGGAAACACCATATATTTT
TRBJ2-7 | . | TRBV4-1 | . | CASSQDSTREQYF | TGCGCCAGCAGCCAAGACTCGACTAGAGAGCAGTACTTC
TRBJ2-1 | TRBD2 | TRBV6-6 | . | CASSYDGAGGASEQFF | TGTGCCAGCAGTTACGACGGCGCGGGAGGTGCCAGTGAGCAGTTCTTC
TRBJ1-1 | . | TRBV30 | few | CAWTRGMNTEAFF | TGTGCCTGGACCCGGGGAATGAACACTGAAGCTTTCTTT
TRBJ1-1 | . | TRBV6-5 | . | CASSLTENTEAFF | TGTGCCAGCAGCTTGACAGAGAACACTGAAGCTTTCTTT
TRBJ1-1 | . | TRBV6-1 | . | CASSVQTPGNTEAFF | TGTGCCAGCAGTGTGCAGACTCCCGGGAACACTGAAGCTTTCTTT